The 15 T cell receptor beta chains listed next were all sequenced from one sample in a study of post-analysis software for immune sequencing data. General study points: There were roughly 5 TRBV segments more frequent in patients than controls, and TRBV5-6, TRBV5-1 and TRBV20-1 were among them.

The TCR beta cDNA libraries contained unique molecular identifiers. A single record per CDR3 protein comes from TCRdb applying MiXCR to the PCR reads. The profile shows roughly 600,000 distinct CDR3 sequences, 40% to 50% of them singletons. No antigen has been assigned to these receptors. The source material was blood. These receptors all stem from a girl aged 5 to 17 with multiple sclerosis.

There are a few counts of this clonotype. The chain recombines TRBV20-1 with TRBJ1-2; 9 bases line up with TRBD1. Germline V gene lookup returns CDR1 DFQATT and CDR2 SNEGSKA (reference sequence). Trimming cost V 4 bases and J 4 bases; bases outside gene matches: 16. This CDR3 has 17 amino acids. CDR3 bases: TGCAGTGCTACAGGCAGCCCCGACGGACAGGGGAGCTATGGCTACACCTTC. Amino acids: CSATGSPDGQGSYGYTF.

This clonotype came up a few times. The chain recombines TRBV5-1 with TRBJ2-3; TRBD1 agrees at 10 bases. J lost 1 base, V lost 2 bases, and 4 bases had no gene match. Germline CDR1 is SGHRS and CDR2 is YFSETQ. The CDR3 consists of 16 residues. The CDR3 region has the DNA TGCGCCAGCAGCTTAAGGACAGGGGGAGGCACAGATACGCAGTATTTT. Translation gives CASSLRTGGGTDTQYF.

The table lists this clonotype with a count of one. The chain joins TRBV21-1 to TRBJ2-1; the table's D call, TRBD2, has no DNA check behind it. TRBV21-1 is designated a pseudogene. CDR3 length equals 18 residues. CDR3 region: CASSMTSGSYPNVREQFF. CDR3 DNA: TGTGCCAGCAGCATGACTAGCGGGAGCTATCCCAATGTCAGGGAGCAGTTCTTC.

The chain uses TRBV2 and TRBJ2-7; TRBD1 matches 7 bases. Germline V CDR1 and CDR2: SNHLY, FYNNEI. CDR3 size: 14 residues. Germline trimming cut 6 bases from V and 4 bases from J; bases unmatched to any gene: 9. In nucleotides, the CDR3 is TGTGCCAGCAGAAAGGGGGCCGGTACGTACGAGCAGTACTTC. This sequence encodes CASRKGAGTYEQYF.

The table lists this clonotype with a count of one. The CDR3 loop reads CASSSGELETQYF. The CDR3, as DNA: TGTGCCAGCAGCTCCGGGGAATTGGAGACCCAGTACTTC. The V and J genes are TRBV13 and TRBJ2-5; TRBD2 might be the D (5 bases). The CDR3 length is 13 residues. The V end was cut by 4 bases, the J end by 5 bases, with 11 bases between. Germline V gene sequence: CDR1 PRHDT, CDR2 FYEKMQ (reference sequence).

Regarding this clonotype: The missing conserved phenylalanine or tryptophan at the end of this CDR3 makes a read error likely. This chain joins TRBV5-4 and TRBJ2-5; 11 positions agree with TRBD1. Germline CDR1 reads SGHNT; CDR2 reads YYREEE (reference sequence). The CDR3 is made up of 16 amino acids. J was trimmed by 1 base and V by 6 bases; bases with no gene match: 8. CDR3: CASNRPGTGGQETQYV. The CDR3 DNA is TGTGCCAGCAACCGTCCCGGGACAGGGGGCCAAGAGACCCAGTACGTC.

The chain links TRBV12-3 or TRBV12-4 to TRBJ1-2, with a weak D call TRBD1 (6 bases). The V end lost 5 bases, the J end lost 5 bases, and 9 bases lay between the germline ends. The CDR3 consists of 12 residues. The CDR3 bases are TGTGCCAGCAGTCAGACAGGTTATGGCTACACCTTC. This translates into CASSQTGYGYTF.

This clonotype was counted only a few times. This rearrangement joins TRBV29-1 to TRBJ1-6; D unresolved. Trimming removed 4 bases at V and 6 bases at J, with 10 bases between. The V gene's germline CDR1 is SQVTM and CDR2 ANQGSEA. The CDR3 covers 13 residues. CDR3 sequence reads: CSVVTGINSPLHF. The CDR3 region has the DNA TGCAGCGTTGTAACGGGGATTAATTCACCCCTCCACTTT.

This clonotype appeared a few times. The chain has TRBV20-1 and TRBJ2-3; TRBD1 matches at 7 bases. Germline lookup yields CDR1 DFQATT and CDR2 SNEGSKA (reference sequence). The CDR3 loop spans 15 amino acids. With 3 bases clipped from V and 3 bases from J, the junction kept 9 bases outside the gene matches. The CDR3, as DNA: TGCAGTGCTAGGGCCCCCGACAGGGCAACAGATACGCAGTATTTT. It is translated as CSARAPDRATDTQYF.

V gene TRBV12-3 or TRBV12-4 combines with J gene TRBJ2-3, with TRBD2 matching 11 bases. V lost 5 bases and J lost 15; bases outside the gene matches: 16. This CDR3 has 15 residues. The CDR3 loop reads CASSEGLAGTDTEYF. The CDR3 nucleotides read TGTGCCAGCAGTGAAGGACTAGCGGGCACAGATACGGAATATTTT.

The gene calls are TRBV4-1 and TRBJ2-1; no definite D call. From germline, CDR1 is MGHRA and CDR2 YSYEKL. This CDR3 is built from 15 residues. V lost 2 bases, J lost 4 bases, and 12 bases lay in between. CDR3 nucleotides: TGCGCCAGCAGCCAAAAAGGAGACTTATACAATGAGCAGTTCTTC. Translating gives CASSQKGDLYNEQFF.

The chain combines TRBV7-6 with TRBJ1-1; D possibly corresponds to TRBD1 (5 bases). Germline V gene lookup returns CDR1 SGHVS and CDR2 FNYEAQ. Deletions cut 5 bases from V and 2 bases from J, with 18 bases between. This CDR3 is 16 amino acids long. The CDR3 here is CASSPTSGASNTEAFF. DNA of the CDR3: TGTGCCAGCAGCCCGACCAGCGGGGCCTCTAACACTGAAGCTTTCTTT.

The chain has TRBV5-5 and TRBJ2-1, with no clear D. V was clipped by 4 bases and J by 7 bases, with 12 bases between them. The CDR3 has 13 residues. The germline gives CDR1 SGHKS, CDR2 YYEKEE (reference sequence). Here the CDR3 DNA reads TGTGCCAGCAGCCCCTCCCCCGGGAATGAGCAGTTCTTC. This encodes CASSPSPGNEQFF.

Points on this clonotype: The junction shows a germline mismatch at one end, possibly a read error. V usage is TRBV5-1 and J usage is TRBJ2-1, with 9 bases matching TRBD2. CDR1 SGHRS and CDR2 YFSETQ come from the germline V gene. This CDR3 contains 16 residues. CDR3 in amino acids: CANSRKAGGPGDEQFF. CDR3 bases: TGCGCCAACAGCCGAAAAGCGGGAGGACCTGGGGATGAGCAGTTCTTC. Supplemented by reference TRBV5-1 and TRBJ2-1, the full variable domain reads KAGVTQTPRYLIKTRGQQVTLSCSPISGHRSVSWYQQTPGQGLQFLFEYFSETQRNKGNFPGRFSGRQFSNSRSEMNVSTLELGDSALYLCANSRKAGGPGDEQFFGPGTRLTVL.

The chain combines TRBV10-3 with TRBJ1-6; no clear D gene. V lost 2 bases and J lost 10, with 18 bases in between. The CDR3 has 16 amino acids. The germline V gene encodes CDR1 ENHRY and CDR2 SYGVKD. The CDR3 sequence is CAISEKDETARSPLHF. CDR3 sequence (DNA): TGTGCCATCAGTGAGAAAGATGAGACCGCGAGGTCACCCCTCCACTTT.